The 19 T cell receptor beta chains presented below share a single source sample, sequenced in a study of early T cells in non-severe SARS-CoV-2 infection. MiXCR, applied by TCRdb to the 5' RACE reads, yields one record per CDR3 protein. The data contain about 20,000 distinct CDR3 sequences, roughly 6.1% of them singletons. The sample taken for sequencing was whole blood. The receptors shown here come from an adult who was a healthcare worker with PCR-confirmed SARS-CoV-2 infection or an uninfected control (not recorded which).

This clonotype was observed many times. The V call is TRBV16, the J call TRBJ2-7, with D maybe TRBD1 (5 bases). The germline V gene has CDR1 KGHSY and CDR2 FQNENV. Between the trimmed V and J ends, which lost 3 bases and 5 bases, there was a span of 17 bases. The CDR3 has 15 amino acids. CDR3 residues: CASSQWQGTRNEQYF. The CDR3 coding sequence is TGTGCCAGCAGCCAGTGGCAGGGTACGCGTAACGAGCAGTACTTC.

This sequence joins TRBV6-1 and TRBJ1-1, with D perhaps TRBD1 (5 bases). The CDR3 is 14 residues long. Trimming shortened V by 3 bases and J by 1 base, and 9 bases separated the two germline ends. Germline loops: CDR1 MNHNS, CDR2 SASEGT. This CDR3 reads CASSEGQTNTEAFF. Here the CDR3 DNA reads TGTGCCAGCAGTGAGGGGCAGACGAACACTGAAGCTTTCTTT.

In its sample, this clonotype was seen a few times. The chain is built from TRBV20-1 and TRBJ1-5; 11 positions match TRBD1. The CDR3 consists of 16 residues. The germline V gene encodes CDR1 DFQATT and CDR2 SNEGSKA (reference sequence). V lost 6 bases to trimming and J lost 5 bases; unmatched junction nucleotides: 12. CDR3 loop: CSARSPRTGGHQPQHF. As DNA, the CDR3 is TGCAGTGCCCGATCCCCCAGGACAGGGGGCCATCAGCCCCAGCATTTT.

By share of the sample, this clonotype is medium-sized. J is TRBJ2-1 and V is TRBV20-1, with 12 positions matching TRBD2. Germline-derived CDR1 and CDR2 are DFQATT and SNEGSKA (reference sequence). V trimming: 3 bases; J trimming: 5 bases; junction bases outside the gene matches: 8. This CDR3 is 16 amino acids long. CDR3 nucleotide sequence: TGCAGTGCTAGTGTATGGGGACTAGCGGGTAACAATGAGCAGTTCTTC. Translated, it gives CSASVWGLAGNNEQFF.

By its share, this clonotype is medium-sized. The gene calls are TRBV7-6 and TRBJ2-1, with 8 bases identical to TRBD2. The CDR3 has 15 amino acids. Germline trimming cut 4 bases from V and 6 bases from J; bases unmatched to any gene: 8. CDR1 and CDR2 from the germline V gene are SGHVS and FNYEAQ. CDR3 sequence (DNA): TGTGCCAGCAGCTCTTTCGGGGGGGCCTCCAATGAGCAGTTCTTC. This encodes CASSSFGGASNEQFF.

This clonotype appeared many times. The genes are TRBV7-3 and TRBJ1-3, with a tentative D call TRBD1 (5 bases). The germline V gene has CDR1 SGHTA and CDR2 FQGTGA. This CDR3 region has 16 residues. V lost 3 bases, J lost 4 bases, and 16 bases lay in between. The CDR3 is CASSFLVKTAGNTIYF. DNA of the CDR3: TGTGCCAGCAGCTTTTTGGTAAAGACAGCAGGAAACACCATATATTTT.

J is TRBJ1-1 and V is TRBV11-2; 8 bases agree with TRBD1. Germline-derived CDR1 and CDR2 are SGHAT and FQNNGV. The CDR3 totals 14 residues. Trimming cost V 5 bases and J 6 bases; bases outside gene matches: 8. DNA for the CDR3: TGTGCCAGCAGCCTGACAGGGGTGAGGGCTGAAGCTTTCTTT. Its translation is CASSLTGVRAEAFF.

This clonotype showed up just a few times. The gene calls are TRBV29-1 and TRBJ2-7; tentatively, D is TRBD1 (6 bases). CDR1 is SQVTM, CDR2 ANQGSEA, per germline. The CDR3 length is 14 residues. The ends were cut back, 2 bases at V and 3 bases at J, with 14 bases in the middle. The CDR3 loop reads CSVEIRGFSYEQYF. The CDR3 DNA reads TGCAGCGTTGAAATAAGGGGGTTCAGCTACGAGCAGTACTTC.

The table lists this clonotype with many counts. The chain recombines TRBV6-2 or TRBV6-3 with TRBJ1-2, with 8 bases aligning to TRBD1. Germline CDR1 is MNHEY and CDR2 is SVGEGT. The CDR3 consists of 14 residues. The V and J ends lost 6 bases and 3 bases, in that order; junction bases with no gene match: 6. The CDR3 DNA is TGTGCCAGCAGATCCGGACAGGGCGACTATGGCTACACCTTC. This encodes CASRSGQGDYGYTF.

This clonotype has just a few counts. The V gene is TRBV2, the J gene TRBJ2-3, with TRBD2 matching over 9 bases. V trimming: 6 bases; J trimming: 4 bases; junction bases outside the gene matches: 11. Per germline, CDR1 SNHLY and CDR2 FYNNEI. CDR3 size: 16 residues. The CDR3 protein is CASRRSREGRADTQYF. The CDR3, as DNA: TGTGCCAGCAGGAGGTCGCGGGAGGGCCGCGCAGATACGCAGTATTTT.

This clonotype was observed many times. CDR3 nucleotide sequence: TGCAGCGCAGGGAAATGGGACACTGAAGCTTTCTTT. This gives the protein CSAGKWDTEAFF. The chain links TRBV20-1 to TRBJ1-1; D might be TRBD1 (5 bases). The germline V gene encodes CDR1 DFQATT and CDR2 SNEGSKA (reference sequence). CDR3 length: 12 amino acids.

This clonotype was seen at least ten times. The rearrangement uses TRBV5-1 and TRBJ2-4; D unclear. Per germline, CDR1 SGHRS and CDR2 YFSETQ. Trimming removed 0 bases at V and 1 base at J, with 8 bases between. This CDR3 is built from 15 residues. CDR3 residues: CASSLGGGAKNIQYF. The CDR3, as DNA: TGCGCCAGCAGCTTGGGCGGTGGGGCCAAAAACATTCAGTACTTC.

This clonotype appeared many times. The chain couples TRBV28 to TRBJ1-6; D might be TRBD1 (5 bases). Germline V gives CDR1 MDHEN, CDR2 SYDVKM. CDR3 size: 15 residues. With 5 bases removed from V and 8 bases from J, the gap between germline ends came to 16 bases. The CDR3: CASSIARDGYSPLHF. The CDR3 bases are TGTGCCAGCAGTATCGCCCGGGACGGGTATTCACCCCTCCACTTT.

This clonotype has ten or more counts. The chain couples TRBV20-1 to TRBJ2-1; a possible D gene is TRBD2 (6 bases). CDR3 length equals 12 residues. Germline CDR1 reads DFQATT; CDR2 reads SNEGSKA (reference sequence). CDR3 sequence: CRADSAGNEQFF. For the CDR3, the DNA is TGCAGGGCCGACTCGGCGGGGAATGAGCAGTTCTTC.

This clonotype was seen at least ten times. The chain links TRBV28 to TRBJ2-5; D unresolved. Trimming shortened V by 11 bases and J by 0 bases, and 13 bases separated the two germline ends. This CDR3 is built from 13 residues. Looked up from germline, CDR1 is MDHEN and CDR2 is SYDVKM. The CDR3 spells CAGKPRYQETQYF. In nucleotides, the CDR3 is TGTGCCGGCAAGCCCCGATACCAAGAGACCCAGTACTTC.

There are many counts of this clonotype. V gene TRBV6-5 combines with J gene TRBJ2-5; unclear D gene. The CDR3 runs to 13 residues. Germline CDR1 and CDR2: MNHEY and SVGAGI. V was clipped by 5 bases and J by 2 bases, with 9 bases between them. In DNA form, the CDR3 reads TGTGCCAGCAGTCGACGGCCACAAGAGACCCAGTACTTC. This sequence encodes CASSRRPQETQYF.

The sample holds many counts of this clonotype. V and J are TRBV11-2 and TRBJ2-1; D remains ambiguous. Germline lookup yields CDR1 SGHAT and CDR2 FQNNGV. V was trimmed by 2 bases and J by 10 bases, leaving 12 bases between them. This CDR3 comprises 13 residues. DNA for the CDR3: TGTGCCAGCAGCTTATGGAGACTTGCGGAGCAGTTCTTC. Its translation: CASSLWRLAEQFF.

At least ten counts were recorded for this clonotype. The CDR3 bases are TGTGCCAGCAGTTCCACGGGACAGGGGAATGAGCAGTTCTTC. Protein sequence: CASSSTGQGNEQFF. This chain uses TRBV7-9 with TRBJ2-1, with 10 bases matching TRBD1. This CDR3 comprises 14 residues. V was pared by 6 bases and J by 7 bases, with 6 bases of the junction left unmatched. Germline V gene data show CDR1 as SEHNR and CDR2 as FQNEAQ (reference sequence).

This clonotype turned up a few times. The gene calls are TRBV5-5 and TRBJ2-1, with TRBD2 matching 12 bases. CDR1 and CDR2 (germline): SGHKS, YYEKEE (reference sequence). The CDR3 is 17 amino acids. V shed 2 bases and J 7 bases; nucleotides not matched to a gene: 10. In DNA form, the CDR3 reads TGTGCCAGCAGCTTACTAGCGGGAGGTTTAGGTTTTAATGAGCAGTTCTTC. This gives the protein CASSLLAGGLGFNEQFF.